Below, one TCR beta chain is given with its context. Its target is not known. Tumor or blood genomic DNA was sequenced, with inputs of about 600 ng to 6,004 ng. Sequencing used immunoSEQ multiplex PCR; TCRdb keeps in-frame clones, though not all of them. The sample gives about 13,000 clones, about 60% of which show up once; 26% is in the top ten. CDR1 and CDR2 from the germline V gene are SGHNT and YENEEA. Trimming stripped 0 bases from V and 0 bases from J, with 6 bases between. CDR3 length equals 15 residues. These data belong to a study of T cells in tumors after PD-1 blockade. Looking at the study overall: Daily vismodegib 150 mg continued in a subset of anti-PD-1-treated patients. General study findings and limits: Blood contained 35% to 50% of the tumor's TCR clonotypes.

The rearrangement links TRBV11-3 to TRBJ2-1; D not resolved. Sequencing used tumor tissue, obtained before anti-PD-1 treatment. The origin of this receptor is a human donor with cutaneous squamous cell carcinoma. CDR3 sequence (DNA): TGTGCCAGCAGCTTAGACGCCAGCTCCTACAATGAGCAGTTCTTC. It is translated as CASSLDASSYNEQFF.